The 15 T cell receptor beta chains presented below share a single source sample, sequenced in a study of blood T cell repertoires in COVID-19. Assay used: immunoSEQ multiplex PCR; TCRdb lists only in-frame clones, some missing. The data show fewer than 350,000 clones, about nine tenths seen once. Input material: PBMCs or T cells enriched from blood (not recorded which). Source of these receptors: a woman aged 40 to 50 who had recovered from COVID-19.

The rearrangement uses TRBV11-2 and TRBJ2-3; TRBD2 agrees at 13 bases. The CDR3 extends over 19 amino acids. V lost 0 bases, J lost 0 bases, and 6 bases stayed unmatched. The germline gives CDR1 SGHAT, CDR2 FQNNGV. The CDR3 DNA reads TGTGCCAGCAGCTTAGAACTAGCGGGGGGGCACAGGAGCACAGATACGCAGTATTTT. As protein: CASSLELAGGHRSTDTQYF.

The genes are TRBV24-1 and TRBJ2-1; 9 nucleotides line up with TRBD2. Germline V gene lookup returns CDR1 KGHDR and CDR2 SFDVKD. CDR3 length equals 15 residues. Trimming at V came to 6 bases and at J to 4 bases, leaving 6 bases not matched to a gene. The CDR3 DNA follows: TGTGCCACCAGTTCGCCTCTAGCGGGGTACAATGAGCAGTTCTTC. It translates to CATSSPLAGYNEQFF.

The V and J genes are TRBV10-3 and TRBJ1-1; D is unclear. The CDR3 covers 13 residues. Trimming stripped 4 bases from V and 10 bases from J, with 16 bases between. Per the germline V gene, CDR1 is ENHRY and CDR2 is SYGVKD. This chain's CDR3 is CAISVEPGSGAFF. CDR3 nucleotides: TGTGCCATCAGTGTCGAGCCCGGGTCGGGAGCTTTCTTT.

The chain couples TRBV20-1 to TRBJ2-3; 14 bases line up with TRBD2. Germline V gene sequence: CDR1 DFQATT, CDR2 SNEGSKA (reference sequence). V gave up 3 bases and J gave up 7 bases; unmatched junction bases: 6. The CDR3 is 15 residues long. The CDR3 spells CSASPGTSGGNTQYF. The CDR3 bases are TGCAGTGCTAGTCCCGGGACTAGCGGGGGTAATACGCAGTATTTT.

This rearrangement joins TRBV9 to TRBJ1-3, with 7 bases lining up with TRBD1. The germline V gene encodes CDR1 SGDLS and CDR2 YYNGEE. The CDR3 is 15 residues long. V lost 5 bases, J lost 7 bases, and 12 bases stayed unmatched. CDR3: CASSGQALLGNTIYF. CDR3 DNA: TGTGCCAGCAGTGGACAGGCCTTATTAGGGAACACCATATATTTT.

With respect to this clone: The same CDR3 arises from other DNA sequences in this sample as well. V is TRBV29-1 and J is TRBJ1-2; no definite D call. The germline V gene encodes CDR1 SQVTM and CDR2 ANQGSEA. V was trimmed by 3 bases and J by 2 bases, leaving 7 bases between them. The CDR3 runs to 12 residues. DNA of the CDR3: TGCAGCGTTGAGGCAGGAAACTATGGCTACACCTTC. Translated: CSVEAGNYGYTF.

The gene calls are TRBV5-8 and TRBJ2-7; maybe TRBD1 (6 bases). The CDR3 has 13 amino acids. The germline V gene has CDR1 SGHTS and CDR2 YDEGEE. The V end was cut by 4 bases, the J end by 3 bases, with 11 bases between. The CDR3 spells CASSRTGNYEQYF. The CDR3, as DNA: TGTGCCAGCAGCCGTACAGGGAACTACGAGCAGTACTTC.

The chain carries TRBV5-5 and TRBJ1-1; 7 bases agree with TRBD1. The J segment lost 1 base and the V segment lost 3 bases, leaving 9 bases of the junction unmatched. The CDR3 sequence is 16 residues long. The germline CDR1 and CDR2 sequences are SGHKS and YYEKEE (reference sequence). The CDR3 DNA is TGTGCCAGCAGCTCTTACCATCCAGGGGGGAACACTGAAGCTTTCTTT. This translates into CASSSYHPGGNTEAFF.

The V call is TRBV6-5, the J call TRBJ2-2, with a possible D match to TRBD2 (6 bases). The germline V gene has CDR1 MNHEY and CDR2 SVGAGI. Trimming took off 0 bases at V and 5 bases at J, with 10 bases between the two ends. The CDR3 length is 15 residues. The CDR3 DNA reads TGTGCCAGCAGTTACTCGGGACTTGGGACCGGGGAGCTGTTTTTT. It codes for CASSYSGLGTGELFF.

J is TRBJ1-4 and V is TRBV2; 10 bases line up with TRBD1. Germline trimming cut 4 bases from V and 11 bases from J; bases unmatched to any gene: 22. This CDR3 region has 19 residues. Germline V gene sequence: CDR1 SNHLY, CDR2 FYNNEI. CDR3 DNA: TGTGCCAGCAGTGGGGGGACAGGGGCGGCGTCCATGCGTGGGTGGAAACTGTTTTTT. This encodes CASSGGTGAASMRGWKLFF.

The J gene is TRBJ2-1, the V gene TRBV4-3, with 7 bases fitting TRBD2. The J segment lost 8 bases and the V segment lost 2 bases, leaving 9 bases of the junction unmatched. The CDR3 covers 15 residues. The V gene's germline CDR1 is LGHNA and CDR2 YSLEER. CDR3 DNA sequence: TGCGCCAGCAGCCAAAACGCGGGAGTCTTGGATGAGCAGTTCTTC. Translating it yields CASSQNAGVLDEQFF.

The V call is TRBV5-1, the J call TRBJ2-2, with 9 bases aligning to TRBD1. V was pared by 0 bases and J by 3 bases, with 6 bases of the junction left unmatched. The CDR3 contains 17 residues. The germline V gene has CDR1 SGHRS and CDR2 YFSETQ. In nucleotides, the CDR3 is TGCGCCAGCAGCTTGGATACACAGGGGGCTGACACCGGGGAGCTGTTTTTT. The encoded protein is CASSLDTQGADTGELFF.

The CDR3 protein is CAWAPGERGSQGNQPQHF. CDR3 sequence (DNA): TGTGCCTGGGCGCCCGGAGAAAGGGGGTCACAAGGCAATCAGCCCCAGCATTTT. This chain links TRBV30 with TRBJ1-5; D might be TRBD1 (6 bases). This CDR3 is built from 18 residues. V dropped 5 bases and J dropped 2 bases, with 25 bases sitting between them. CDR1 and CDR2 from the germline V gene are GTSNPN and SVGIG (reference sequence).

V and J are TRBV9 and TRBJ2-1; the match to TRBD2 covers 7 bases. V was clipped by 4 bases and J by 0 bases; unmatched bases: 16. CDR1 and CDR2 from the germline V gene are SGDLS and YYNGEE. The CDR3 runs 19 residues. CDR3 residues: CASSFRLASTFSSYNEQFF. Written as DNA, the CDR3 is TGTGCCAGCAGCTTTAGACTAGCTAGTACTTTTAGCTCCTACAATGAGCAGTTCTTC. The entire variable domain, with the rest obtained from reference TRBV9 and TRBJ2-1, is as follows: DSGVTQTPKHLITATGQRVTLRCSPRSGDLSVYWYQQSLDQGLQFLIQYYNGEERAKGNILERFSAQQFPDLHSELNLSSLELGDSALYFCASSFRLASTFSSYNEQFFGPGTRLTVL.

The rearrangement links TRBV4-3 to TRBJ1-4; weak D call: TRBD1 (6 bases). Deletions cut 0 bases from V and 0 bases from J, with 11 bases between. CDR1 LGHNA and CDR2 YSLEER come from the germline V gene. The CDR3 is made up of 17 amino acids. The CDR3 sequence: CASSQDRGGATNEKLFF. In DNA form, the CDR3 reads TGCGCCAGCAGCCAAGATAGAGGGGGTGCAACTAATGAAAAACTGTTTTTT.